A selection of T cell receptor beta chains follows, all from one sample in a study of glioma-infiltrating T cells. TCRdb fed the multiplex PCR reads into MiXCR, producing one record per CDR3 protein. The sample lists 100,000 to 150,000 distinct CDR3 sequences; 24% were seen once. The material sequenced was glioma tissue, nonneoplastic brain tissue, or PBMCs (not recorded which). Receptors were obtained from a human donor with low-grade glioma or glioblastoma, undergoing nonglioma brain surgery, or in good health (not recorded which). CDR3s include the opening cysteine and the closing phenylalanine or tryptophan. Fields, in order: CDR3 DNA, CDR3 protein, V gene, J gene, clone size, D gene. D genes are given only for firm matches. Rows give clone size only sometimes, using once, few, many, or a class for an expanded clone.

DNA: TGTGCCAGCAGTAAGGACAGGGGGGACGCTGGAAACACCATATATTTT
CDR3: CASSKDRGDAGNTIYF
V: TRBV6-1
J: TRBJ1-3
size: many
D: TRBD1

DNA: TGTGCCAGCAGTCTACAGGGGACAGCTCTAAAAGAGACCCAGTACTTC
CDR3: CASSLQGTALKETQYF
V: TRBV6-1
J: TRBJ2-5
size: few
D: TRBD1

DNA: TGTGCCAGCAGCCAGGGGTCTACAGGGGCCACAGATACGCAGTATTTT
CDR3: CASSQGSTGATDTQYF
V: TRBV12-3/TRBV12-4
J: TRBJ2-3
size: few
D: TRBD1

DNA: TGTGCCAGCAGTTTCCGTCCCGGGACAGGGTATTTGACAGATACGCAGTATTTT
CDR3: CASSFRPGTGYLTDTQYF
V: TRBV28
J: TRBJ2-3
size: -
D: TRBD1

DNA: TGTGCCAGCAGCCCCCGGACTAGCAGTGGGCAGGAGACCCAGTACTTC
CDR3: CASSPRTSSGQETQYF
V: TRBV7-2
J: TRBJ2-5
size: many
D: TRBD2

DNA: TGTGCCAGCAGTTACGGGCGCGGGGGAGGCCAAGAGACCCAGTACTTC
CDR3: CASSYGRGGGQETQYF
V: TRBV6-6
J: TRBJ2-5
size: -
D: TRBD2

DNA: TGTGCCAGCAGTTTAACCCGCAATGAGCAGTTCTTC
CDR3: CASSLTRNEQFF
V: TRBV28
J: TRBJ2-1
size: many
D: -

DNA: TGTGCCAGCAGTTTATCACCCGGGACAGTTGGTAGTAAGACCCAGTACTTC
CDR3: CASSLSPGTVGSKTQYF
V: TRBV27
J: TRBJ2-5
size: many
D: TRBD1

DNA: TGTGCCAGCAGCCAAGATCCTAGGACCACTCGATCCTACAATGAGCAGTTCTTC
CDR3: CASSQDPRTTRSYNEQFF
V: TRBV3-1
J: TRBJ2-1
size: many
D: -

DNA: TGTGCCAGCAGCTTATGGGCAGGGGGCTTTTCCAAGCTCTCTGGAAACACCATATATTTT
CDR3: CASSLWAGGFSKLSGNTIYF
V: TRBV7-2
J: TRBJ1-3
size: few
D: TRBD1

DNA: TGTGCCAGCAGCAAGGACGGCGCGAACACTGAAGCTTTCTTT
CDR3: CASSKDGANTEAFF
V: TRBV6-1
J: TRBJ1-1
size: many
D: -

DNA: TGCAGTGCTAGAAAATTCGCCAGGGGGCGAATCGGCTACACCTTC
CDR3: CSARKFARGRIGYTF
V: TRBV20-1
J: TRBJ1-2
size: -
D: TRBD1

DNA: TGTGCCAGCACAACGCCGGGACAGGGGTACAATGAGCAGTTCTTC
CDR3: CASTTPGQGYNEQFF
V: TRBV6-1
J: TRBJ2-1
size: few
D: TRBD1

DNA: TGTGCCAGCAGAAAACAGGGGTACGGCAAAAACATTCAGTACTTC
CDR3: CASRKQGYGKNIQYF
V: TRBV2
J: TRBJ2-4
size: -
D: TRBD1

DNA: TGCAGTGCTAGTCCCGGGGGCCCTAAGAACACCGGGGAGCTGTTTTTT
CDR3: CSASPGGPKNTGELFF
V: TRBV20-1
J: TRBJ2-2
size: few
D: -

DNA: TGCGCCAGCAGCCAAGGAGAGGAGACAGTTAGTCAGCCCCAGCATTTT
CDR3: CASSQGEETVSQPQHF
V: TRBV4-1
J: TRBJ1-5
size: few
D: -

DNA: TGTGCCACCCGCGATTGGGGACCAGGTGAAGCTTTCTTT
CDR3: CATRDWGPGEAFF
V: TRBV7-9
J: TRBJ1-1
size: few
D: -

DNA: TGTGCCAGCAGCTTAGCCCGAGACAGGGGCGGCGGCTACACCTTC
CDR3: CASSLARDRGGGYTF
V: TRBV7-2
J: TRBJ1-2
size: many
D: TRBD1

DNA: TGTGCCAGCAGCTTCGGACCGAACCAAGAGACCCAGTACTTC
CDR3: CASSFGPNQETQYF
V: TRBV11-2
J: TRBJ2-5
size: few
D: -

DNA: TGTGCCATTCGGACAGGCCGGCCTGTCAGGTACAATGAGCAGTTCTTC
CDR3: CAIRTGRPVRYNEQFF
V: TRBV6-1
J: TRBJ2-1
size: many
D: TRBD1

DNA: TGCAGCGTTGGGGATGTGGGCACCATATATTTT
CDR3: CSVGDVGTIYF
V: TRBV29-1
J: TRBJ1-3
size: -
D: -

DNA: TGTGCCAGTAACAGGGCGCACAATCAGCCCCAGCATTTT
CDR3: CASNRAHNQPQHF
V: TRBV19
J: TRBJ1-5
size: many
D: -

DNA: TGCGCCAGCAGCTTGAACCCGGACCAAGGGACAGCCCTGGGTGAAGCTTTCTTT
CDR3: CASSLNPDQGTALGEAFF
V: TRBV5-1
J: TRBJ1-1
size: -
D: TRBD1

DNA: TGTGCCAGCAGTTCTACCCGCACGGGGGGCTTTCTCGAGACCCAGTACTTC
CDR3: CASSSTRTGGFLETQYF
V: TRBV27
J: TRBJ2-5
size: few
D: -

DNA: TGTGCCACCAGTGAAAAGGGGACGACGAGAAAAGAGACCCAGTACTTC
CDR3: CATSEKGTTRKETQYF
V: TRBV24-1
J: TRBJ2-5
size: few
D: -

DNA: TGTGCCAGCAGTTGGGACAGGGAGGCCACTGAAGCTTTCTTT
CDR3: CASSWDREATEAFF
V: TRBV6-1
J: TRBJ1-1
size: many
D: TRBD1

DNA: TGTGCCATCAGTGAAGGAGGGCCTGGAAACACCATATATTTT
CDR3: CAISEGGPGNTIYF
V: TRBV6-1
J: TRBJ1-3
size: few
D: -

DNA: TGTGCCAGCAGCCGCTTGACTAGCGGGGGTGGTGAGCAGTTCTTC
CDR3: CASSRLTSGGGEQFF
V: TRBV4-2
J: TRBJ2-1
size: -
D: TRBD2

DNA: TGTGCCACCAGCTCGAAAGGGCATACCACAGATACGCAGTATTTT
CDR3: CATSSKGHTTDTQYF
V: TRBV15
J: TRBJ2-3
size: many
D: -

DNA: TGTGCCAGCACCTTACCGGGAAACACCATATATTTT
CDR3: CASTLPGNTIYF
V: TRBV7-2
J: TRBJ1-3
size: many
D: -

DNA: TGTGCCAGCAGCGTCGATCCCGGCCGGAACACTGAAGCTTTCTTT
CDR3: CASSVDPGRNTEAFF
V: TRBV2
J: TRBJ1-1
size: once
D: -

DNA: TGTGCCACCAGTGACACCGGCAGCGGAGGGAACATTCAGTACTTC
CDR3: CATSDTGSGGNIQYF
V: TRBV24-1
J: TRBJ2-4
size: few
D: -

DNA: TGTGCCAGCAGTTTACCCCTCCAGTTCTTT
CDR3: CASSLPLQFF
V: TRBV12-3/TRBV12-4
J: TRBJ2-1
size: -
D: -

DNA: TGTGCCAGCAGAGCCCTAGTGACAGGGGGCGGTGGCTACACCTTC
CDR3: CASRALVTGGGGYTF
V: TRBV6-1
J: TRBJ1-2
size: few
D: TRBD1

DNA: TGTGCCAGCAGCCAAGGACTACCATACAATGAGCAGTTCTTC
CDR3: CASSQGLPYNEQFF
V: TRBV14
J: TRBJ2-1
size: many
D: -

DNA: TGCGCCAGCAGCCCTACGGGACAAACCAACTATGGCTACACCTTC
CDR3: CASSPTGQTNYGYTF
V: TRBV4-1
J: TRBJ1-2
size: few
D: -

DNA: TGTGCCAGTAGTTGGGGGTGGGACACTGAAGCTTTCTTT
CDR3: CASSWGWDTEAFF
V: TRBV19
J: TRBJ1-1
size: few
D: -

DNA: TGTGCCAGTTCGGTCGGGGCGTACAATGAGCAGTTCTTC
CDR3: CASSVGAYNEQFF
V: TRBV19
J: TRBJ2-1
size: -
D: -

DNA: TGTGCCAGCAGGGAAAGGGGCGTTGGTACTGAAGCTTTCTTT
CDR3: CASRERGVGTEAFF
V: TRBV3-1
J: TRBJ1-1
size: few
D: -

DNA: TGCGCCAGCAGCCCGACAGGGGAAAACATTCAGTACTTC
CDR3: CASSPTGENIQYF
V: TRBV4-1
J: TRBJ2-4
size: -
D: TRBD1

DNA: TGTGCCAGCAGTCGGGACAGGGGAGGCGGCTACACCTTC
CDR3: CASSRDRGGGYTF
V: TRBV6-1
J: TRBJ1-2
size: many
D: TRBD1

DNA: TGCAGTGCCCAGCTAGCGGGGGACGACGATACGCAGTATTTT
CDR3: CSAQLAGDDDTQYF
V: TRBV20-1
J: TRBJ2-3
size: -
D: TRBD2

DNA: TGTGCCAGCAGGCCAAACGGGGGCACTGAAGCTTTCTTT
CDR3: CASRPNGGTEAFF
V: TRBV27
J: TRBJ1-1
size: many
D: -

DNA: TGTGCCAGCAGCTCAAGTGGGGTGACCACAGGCACTGAAGCTTTCTTT
CDR3: CASSSSGVTTGTEAFF
V: TRBV3-1
J: TRBJ1-1
size: few
D: -

DNA: TGTGCCAGCACCCTCTCAGGACAGGGGGCACATGATACGCAGTATTTT
CDR3: CASTLSGQGAHDTQYF
V: TRBV28
J: TRBJ2-3
size: -
D: TRBD1

DNA: TGCAGTGCTAGAGGGGTCTTATGGTATGGCTACACCTTC
CDR3: CSARGVLWYGYTF
V: TRBV20-1
J: TRBJ1-2
size: many
D: -

DNA: TGCGCCAGCAGCTGGGGGGGACCAGAGAATGAGCAGTTCTTC
CDR3: CASSWGGPENEQFF
V: TRBV5-1
J: TRBJ2-1
size: few
D: TRBD2

DNA: TGTGCCAGCATTCGGGGGGGGGTTCGGGCTGAAGCTTTCTTT
CDR3: CASIRGGVRAEAFF
V: TRBV25-1
J: TRBJ1-1
size: many
D: -

DNA: TGTGCCAGCAGTGCAGGGGCCACTGAAGCTTTCTTT
CDR3: CASSAGATEAFF
V: TRBV12-3/TRBV12-4
J: TRBJ1-1
size: -
D: -

DNA: TGTGCCACCAGTGACTTGCCCGGGACAGGGGGCACAGATACGCAGTATTTT
CDR3: CATSDLPGTGGTDTQYF
V: TRBV24-1
J: TRBJ2-3
size: -
D: TRBD1

DNA: TGCGCCAGCAGCCCACATTATAGCGGGGACGGGGCAGATACGCAGTATTTT
CDR3: CASSPHYSGDGADTQYF
V: TRBV5-1
J: TRBJ2-3
size: -
D: TRBD2

DNA: TGCAGTGCTGGAAAGGGACTAGTCCAGTTCTTC
CDR3: CSAGKGLVQFF
V: TRBV20-1
J: TRBJ2-1
size: few
D: TRBD2

DNA: TGCAGCGTTGTAGAACGCCTAGGCAGCAATCAGCCCCAGCATTTT
CDR3: CSVVERLGSNQPQHF
V: TRBV29-1
J: TRBJ1-5
size: -
D: -

DNA: TGTGCCAGCAGCCGGCAGGGGGCAACTAATGAAAAACTGTTTTTT
CDR3: CASSRQGATNEKLFF
V: TRBV7-8
J: TRBJ1-4
size: few
D: TRBD1

DNA: TGTGCCAACAGCTTAGCTACCGGGACGGCTAAGGATCAGCCCCAGCATTTT
CDR3: CANSLATGTAKDQPQHF
V: TRBV7-6
J: TRBJ1-5
size: -
D: -

DNA: TGTGCCAGCAGCCCCACAGGCGTAGGGGGCCAAGCTTTCTTT
CDR3: CASSPTGVGGQAFF
V: TRBV11-3
J: TRBJ1-1
size: many
D: TRBD1

DNA: TGCAGTGCTAGAAATAGCCTAACTTACAATGAGCAGTTCTTC
CDR3: CSARNSLTYNEQFF
V: TRBV20-1
J: TRBJ2-1
size: -
D: -